This T cell receptor (beta chain) was profiled in a study of cytomegalovirus exposure and HLA in healthy donors. At the level of the study: Most genotyped donors, approximately 81% of 398, had Caucasian-associated genetic ancestry. Study-wide points: Later analysis demonstrated an association between a missense DCLRE1C variant and TCR beta V- and J-gene trimming.

Trimming took 2 bases from V and 1 from J; bases not matched to a gene: 5. There are 15 residues in the CDR3. Germline CDR1 and CDR2: MGHRA and YSYEKL. As regards this clone: Its cognate antigen is unknown.

There were likely unrecorded immune exposures, though donors were nominally healthy when sampled. PCR employed 60 Vbeta and 13 Jbeta primers. The assay was immunoSEQ multiplex PCR, and TCRdb's table has in-frame clones only and misses some. The sample consists of around 180,000 clones, just under 85% of them appearing once. This receptor was identified in a girl between 5 and 17 years old in good health and CMV-seropositive. Material: PBMCs. The V gene is TRBV4-1, the J gene TRBJ2-7; 7 nucleotides align to TRBD1. CDR3 residues: CASSQLRTGSYEQYF. The CDR3 region has the DNA TGCGCCAGCAGCCAACTTAGGACAGGTTCCTACGAGCAGTACTTC.